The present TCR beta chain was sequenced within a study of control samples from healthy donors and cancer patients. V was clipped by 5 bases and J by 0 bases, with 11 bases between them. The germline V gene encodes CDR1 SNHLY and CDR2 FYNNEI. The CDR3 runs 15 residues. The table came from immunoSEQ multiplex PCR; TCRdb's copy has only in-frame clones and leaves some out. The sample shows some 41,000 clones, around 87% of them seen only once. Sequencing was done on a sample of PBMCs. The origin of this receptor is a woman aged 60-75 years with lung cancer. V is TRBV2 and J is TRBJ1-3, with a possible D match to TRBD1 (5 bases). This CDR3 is CASSTSGNSGNTIYF. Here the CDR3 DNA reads TGTGCCAGCAGTACCTCAGGGAACTCTGGAAACACCATATATTTT.